This T cell receptor beta chain was obtained from a study of CD8 T cells in ankylosing spondylitis. This CDR3 contains 13 residues. Losses at the gene ends were 4 bases for V and 6 bases for J; bases not matched to a gene: 7. Germline V gene sequence: CDR1 SGHRS, CDR2 YFSETQ. One entry per CDR3 protein, called by TCRdb with MiXCR from the 5' RACE reads. The sample shows about 220,000 distinct CDR3 sequences, roughly 26% of them seen only once. This clonotype was detected many times. The clonotype was recovered from a male donor with ankylosing spondylitis or in good health (not recorded which). Sample: blood, either unsorted or a sorted T cell fraction (not recorded which). The chain joins TRBV5-1 to TRBJ2-7; 7 positions match TRBD1. This chain's CDR3 is CASSPDRTSEQYF. Written as DNA, the CDR3 is TGCGCCAGCAGCCCGGACAGGACGAGCGAGCAGTACTTC.